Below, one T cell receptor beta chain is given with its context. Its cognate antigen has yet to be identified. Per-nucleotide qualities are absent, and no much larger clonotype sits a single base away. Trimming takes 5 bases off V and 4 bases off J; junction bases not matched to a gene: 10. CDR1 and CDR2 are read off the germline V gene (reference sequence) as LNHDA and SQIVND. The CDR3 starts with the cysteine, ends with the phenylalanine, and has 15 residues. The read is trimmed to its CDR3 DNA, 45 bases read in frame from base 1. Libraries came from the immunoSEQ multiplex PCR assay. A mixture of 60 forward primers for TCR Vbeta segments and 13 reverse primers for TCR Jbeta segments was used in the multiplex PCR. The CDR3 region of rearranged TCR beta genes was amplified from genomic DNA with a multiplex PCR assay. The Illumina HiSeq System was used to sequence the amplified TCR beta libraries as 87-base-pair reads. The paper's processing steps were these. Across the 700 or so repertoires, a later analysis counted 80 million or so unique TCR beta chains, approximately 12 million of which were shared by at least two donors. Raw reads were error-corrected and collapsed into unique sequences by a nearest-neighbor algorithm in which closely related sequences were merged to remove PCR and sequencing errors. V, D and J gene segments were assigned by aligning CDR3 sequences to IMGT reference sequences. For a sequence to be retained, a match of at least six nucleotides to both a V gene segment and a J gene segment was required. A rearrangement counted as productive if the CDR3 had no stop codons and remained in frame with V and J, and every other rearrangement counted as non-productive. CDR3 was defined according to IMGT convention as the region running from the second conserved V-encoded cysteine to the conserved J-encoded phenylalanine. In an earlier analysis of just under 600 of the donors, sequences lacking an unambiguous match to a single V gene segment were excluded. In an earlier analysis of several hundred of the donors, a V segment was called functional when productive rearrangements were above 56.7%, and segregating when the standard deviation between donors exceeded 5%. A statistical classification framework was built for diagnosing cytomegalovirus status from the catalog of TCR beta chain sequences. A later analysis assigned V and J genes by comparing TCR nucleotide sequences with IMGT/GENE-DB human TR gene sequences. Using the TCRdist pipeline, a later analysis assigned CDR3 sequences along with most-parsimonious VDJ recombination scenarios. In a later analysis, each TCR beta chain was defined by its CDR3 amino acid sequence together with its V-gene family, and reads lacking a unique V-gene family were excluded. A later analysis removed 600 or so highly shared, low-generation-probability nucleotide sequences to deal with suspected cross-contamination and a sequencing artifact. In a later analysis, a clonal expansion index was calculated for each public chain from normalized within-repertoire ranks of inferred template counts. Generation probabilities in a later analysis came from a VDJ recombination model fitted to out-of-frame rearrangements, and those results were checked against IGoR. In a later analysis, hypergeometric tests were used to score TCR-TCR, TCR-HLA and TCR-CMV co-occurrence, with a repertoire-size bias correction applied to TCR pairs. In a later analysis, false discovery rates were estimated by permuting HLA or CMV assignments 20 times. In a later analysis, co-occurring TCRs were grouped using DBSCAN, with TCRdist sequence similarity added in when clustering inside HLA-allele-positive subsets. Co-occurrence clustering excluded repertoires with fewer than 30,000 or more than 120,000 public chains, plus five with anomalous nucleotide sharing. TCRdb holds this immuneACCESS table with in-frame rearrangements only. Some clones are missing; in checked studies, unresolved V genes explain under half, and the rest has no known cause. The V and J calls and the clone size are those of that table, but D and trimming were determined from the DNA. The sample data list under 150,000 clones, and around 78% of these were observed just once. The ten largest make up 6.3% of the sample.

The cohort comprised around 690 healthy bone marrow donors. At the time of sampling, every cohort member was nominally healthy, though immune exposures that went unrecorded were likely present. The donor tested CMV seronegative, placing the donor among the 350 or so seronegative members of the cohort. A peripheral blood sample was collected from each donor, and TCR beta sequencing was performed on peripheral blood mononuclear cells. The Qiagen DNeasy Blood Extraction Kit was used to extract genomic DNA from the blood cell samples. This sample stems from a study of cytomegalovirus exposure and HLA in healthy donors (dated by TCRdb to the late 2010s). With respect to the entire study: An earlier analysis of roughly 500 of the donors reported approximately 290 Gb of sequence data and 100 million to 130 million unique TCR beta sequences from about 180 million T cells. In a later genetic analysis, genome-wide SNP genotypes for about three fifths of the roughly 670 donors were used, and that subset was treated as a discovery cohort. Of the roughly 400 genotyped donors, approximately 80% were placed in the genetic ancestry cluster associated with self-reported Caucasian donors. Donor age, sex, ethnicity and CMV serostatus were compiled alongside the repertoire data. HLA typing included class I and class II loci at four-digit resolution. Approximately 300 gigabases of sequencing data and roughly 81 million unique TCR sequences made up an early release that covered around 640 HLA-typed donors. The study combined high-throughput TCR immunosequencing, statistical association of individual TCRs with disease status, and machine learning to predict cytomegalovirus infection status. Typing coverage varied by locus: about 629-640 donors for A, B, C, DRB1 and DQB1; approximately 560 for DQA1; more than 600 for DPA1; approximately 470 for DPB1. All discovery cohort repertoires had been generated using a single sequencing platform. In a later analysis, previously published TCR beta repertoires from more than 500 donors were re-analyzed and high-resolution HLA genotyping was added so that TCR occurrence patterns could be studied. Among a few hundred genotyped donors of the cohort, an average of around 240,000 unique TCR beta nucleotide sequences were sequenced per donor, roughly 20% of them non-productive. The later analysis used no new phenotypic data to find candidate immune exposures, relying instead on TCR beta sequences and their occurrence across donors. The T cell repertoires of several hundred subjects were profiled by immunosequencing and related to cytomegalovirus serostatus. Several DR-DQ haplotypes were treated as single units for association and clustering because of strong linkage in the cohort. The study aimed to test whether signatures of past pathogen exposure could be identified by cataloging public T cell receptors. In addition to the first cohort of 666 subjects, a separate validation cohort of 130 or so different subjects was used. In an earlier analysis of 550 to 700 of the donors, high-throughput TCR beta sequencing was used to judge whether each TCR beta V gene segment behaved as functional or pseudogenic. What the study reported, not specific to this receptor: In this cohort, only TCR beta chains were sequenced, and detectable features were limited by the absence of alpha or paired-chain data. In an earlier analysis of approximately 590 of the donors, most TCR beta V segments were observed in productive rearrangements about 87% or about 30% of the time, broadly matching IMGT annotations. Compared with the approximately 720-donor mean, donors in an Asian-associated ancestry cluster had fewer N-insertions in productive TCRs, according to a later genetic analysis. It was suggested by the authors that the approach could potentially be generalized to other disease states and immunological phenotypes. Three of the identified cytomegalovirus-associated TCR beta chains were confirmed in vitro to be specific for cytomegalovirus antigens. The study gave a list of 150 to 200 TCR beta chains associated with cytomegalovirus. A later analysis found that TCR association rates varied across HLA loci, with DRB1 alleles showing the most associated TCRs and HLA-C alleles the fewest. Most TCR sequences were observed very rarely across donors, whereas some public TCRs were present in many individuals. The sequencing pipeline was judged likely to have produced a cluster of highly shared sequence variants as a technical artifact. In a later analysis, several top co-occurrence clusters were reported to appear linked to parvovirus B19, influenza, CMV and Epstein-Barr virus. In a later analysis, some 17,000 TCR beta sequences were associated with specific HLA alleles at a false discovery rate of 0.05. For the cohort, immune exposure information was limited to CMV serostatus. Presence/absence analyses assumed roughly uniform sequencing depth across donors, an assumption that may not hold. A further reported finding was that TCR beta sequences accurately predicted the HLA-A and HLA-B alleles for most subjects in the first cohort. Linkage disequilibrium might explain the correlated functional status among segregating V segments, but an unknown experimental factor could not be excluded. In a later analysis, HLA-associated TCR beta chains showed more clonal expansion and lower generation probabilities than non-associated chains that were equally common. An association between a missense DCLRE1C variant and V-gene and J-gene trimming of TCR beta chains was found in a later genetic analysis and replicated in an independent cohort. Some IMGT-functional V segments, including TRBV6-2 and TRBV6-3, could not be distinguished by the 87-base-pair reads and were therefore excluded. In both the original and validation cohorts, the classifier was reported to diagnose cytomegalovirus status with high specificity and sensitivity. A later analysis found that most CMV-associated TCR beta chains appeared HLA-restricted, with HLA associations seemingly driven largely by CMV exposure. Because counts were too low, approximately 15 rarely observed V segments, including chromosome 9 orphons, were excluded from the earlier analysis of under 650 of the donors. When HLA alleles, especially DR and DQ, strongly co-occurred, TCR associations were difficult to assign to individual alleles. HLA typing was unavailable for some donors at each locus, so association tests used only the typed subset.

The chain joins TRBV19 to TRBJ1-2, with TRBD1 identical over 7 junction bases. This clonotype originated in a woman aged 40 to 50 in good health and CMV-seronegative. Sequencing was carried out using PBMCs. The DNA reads TGTGCCAGTAGTCCCTCCGGGACAGCTCCCTATGGCTACACCTTC. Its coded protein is CASSPSGTAPYGYTF.